The 31 T cell receptor beta chains in this list originate from one sample, sequenced in a study of blood T cell repertoires in COVID-19. Assay: immunoSEQ multiplex PCR; the TCRdb copy retains only in-frame clones and omits some. The sample shows roughly 180,000 clones, around 85% of them seen only once. Sequenced sample: PBMCs or T cells enriched from blood (not recorded which). All receptors derive from a woman in her forties with acute COVID-19.

The V gene is TRBV7-2, the J gene TRBJ1-1; D perhaps matches TRBD1 (5 bases). In germline, CDR1 is SGHTA, CDR2 FQGNSA. V was pared by 7 bases and J by 4 bases, with 13 bases between. This CDR3 region has 13 residues. CDR3 loop: CASMEGRGTEAFF. CDR3 DNA: TGTGCCAGCATGGAGGGTAGGGGCACTGAAGCTTTCTTT.

This clone was picked up one time. The rearrangement joins TRBV6-5 to TRBJ2-6; D uncertain. This CDR3 is 14 amino acids long. Germline-derived CDR1 and CDR2 are MNHEY and SVGAGI. V gave up 4 bases and J gave up 1 base, with 5 bases separating them. The CDR3 loop is CASSLASGANVLTF. The CDR3 region has the DNA TGTGCCAGCAGTTTGGCTTCTGGGGCCAACGTCCTGACTTTC.

CDR3 coding DNA: TGTGCCAGCAGAGCCTCCGGGACTGCACCCTACGAGCAGTACTTC. Its translation is CASRASGTAPYEQYF. This chain joins TRBV27 and TRBJ2-7; a possible D gene is TRBD2 (6 bases). There are 15 residues in the CDR3. V shed 6 bases and J shed 2 bases, with 17 bases lying between them. Germline loops: CDR1 MNHEY, CDR2 SMNVEV (reference sequence).

The genes are TRBV7-9 and TRBJ1-1, with D possibly being TRBD1 (6 bases). This CDR3 is 15 amino acids long. Germline CDR1 is SEHNR and CDR2 is FQNEAQ (reference sequence). With 1 base removed from V and 2 bases from J, the gap between germline ends came to 11 bases. Here the CDR3 DNA reads TGTGCCAGCAGCTTAGGGCCAGGGGCTAACACTGAAGCTTTCTTT. This codes for CASSLGPGANTEAFF.

The DNA for the CDR3 is TGTGCCAGCAGCGCTACTAGCGGGGGATACAATGAGCAGTTCTTC. Translated: CASSATSGGYNEQFF. The rearrangement links TRBV7-6 to TRBJ2-1; TRBD2 aligns across 11 bases. The CDR3 is 15 amino acids. The junction had 4 bases not matched to a gene; V was cut back by 5 bases and J by 4 bases. CDR1 is SGHVS, CDR2 FNYEAQ, per germline.

This chain uses TRBV6-5 with TRBJ1-6; 8 nucleotides agree with TRBD1. The trim removed 4 bases at V and 0 bases at J, leaving 2 bases unmatched. The CDR3 sequence is 16 residues long. Germline CDR1 is MNHEY and CDR2 is SVGAGI. The CDR3 DNA sequence: TGTGCCAGCAGTTGGGACAGGAGCTCCTATAATTCACCCCTCCACTTT. Encoded protein: CASSWDRSSYNSPLHF.

The chain is built from TRBV7-8 and TRBJ2-3, with TRBD1 matching 9 bases. Germline-derived CDR1 and CDR2 are SGHVS and FQNEAQ. The CDR3 totals 13 residues. Trimming at V came to 6 bases and at J to 8 bases, leaving 6 bases not matched to a gene. The CDR3 DNA follows: TGTGCCAGCAGGGGGACAGGGTATGGTACGCAGTATTTT. The encoded protein is CASRGTGYGTQYF. Using reference TRBV7-8 and TRBJ2-3 for the parts outside the CDR3, the full variable domain is GAGVSQSPRYKVAKRGQDVALRCDPISGHVSLFWYQQALGQGPEFLTYFQNEAQLDKSGLPSDRFFAERPEGSVSTLKIQRTQQEDSAVYLCASRGTGYGTQYFGPGTRLTVL.

The rearrangement joins TRBV15 to TRBJ2-7, with 10 bases lining up with TRBD1. This CDR3 contains 13 residues. J was trimmed by 3 bases and V by 6 bases; bases with no gene match: 2. Per the germline V gene, CDR1 is LNHNV and CDR2 is YYDKDF (reference sequence). CDR3 sequence (DNA): TGTGCCACCAGGCGGGACAGGGGCTACGAGCAGTACGTC. Protein product: CATRRDRGYEQYV.

V and J are TRBV5-4 and TRBJ2-1, with a tentative D call TRBD2 (6 bases). CDR3 length equals 17 residues. Deletions cut 6 bases from V and 5 bases from J, with 24 bases between. Germline V gene data show CDR1 as SGHNT and CDR2 as YYREEE (reference sequence). CDR3 residues: CASTPDGGGIRDNEQFF. The DNA of the CDR3 is TGTGCCAGCACCCCCGACGGTGGCGGGATCAGGGACAATGAGCAGTTCTTC.

The rearrangement joins TRBV7-2 to TRBJ1-2; 10 nucleotides align to TRBD1. The CDR3 spans 15 residues. Germline V gives CDR1 SGHTA, CDR2 FQGNSA. Trimming at V came to 2 bases and at J to 3 bases, leaving 3 bases not matched to a gene. As DNA, the CDR3 is TGTGCCAGCAGCTTACGACAGGGGGCGGACTATGGCTACACCTTC. It encodes CASSLRQGADYGYTF.

The rearrangement joins TRBV2 to TRBJ2-1; no definite D call. Trimming cost V 4 bases and J 0 bases, with 13 bases left between them. The CDR3 extends over 16 amino acids. Germline CDR1 SNHLY, CDR2 FYNNEI. In DNA, the CDR3 is TGTGCCAGCAGTGTTATCGCTTTCAGCTCCTACAATGAGCAGTTCTTC. Translated, it gives CASSVIAFSSYNEQFF. The full variable domain, in which reference TRBV2 and TRBJ2-1 provide the parts outside the CDR3, is EPEVTQTPSHQVTQMGQEVILRCVPISNHLYFYWYRQILGQKVEFLVSFYNNEISEKSEIFDDQFSVERPDGSNFTLKIRSTKLEDSAMYFCASSVIAFSSYNEQFFGPGTRLTVL.

The chain joins TRBV9 to TRBJ2-1, with 10 bases identical to TRBD2. V was pared by 5 bases and J by 5 bases, with 7 bases of the junction left unmatched. This CDR3 has 15 residues. Germline CDR1 is SGDLS and CDR2 is YYNGEE. In nucleotides, the CDR3 is TGTGCCAGCAGGCGAGCGGGAGGGCCACACAATGAGCAGTTCTTC. Translating gives CASRRAGGPHNEQFF.

The chain recombines TRBV29-1 with TRBJ2-5; 8 bases are shared with TRBD1. From germline, CDR1 is SQVTM and CDR2 ANQGSEA. V lost 0 bases, J lost 5 bases, and 23 bases stayed unmatched. The CDR3 length is 20 residues. The CDR3 is CSVEDRGLGKFTGGWETQYF. DNA for the CDR3: TGCAGCGTTGAAGACAGGGGGCTGGGGAAATTCACTGGCGGGTGGGAGACCCAGTACTTC.

The chain recombines TRBV29-1 with TRBJ2-6, with D possibly matching TRBD1 (5 bases). Germline CDR1 and CDR2: SQVTM and ANQGSEA. Trimming removed 4 bases from V and 4 bases from J, with 8 bases in between. The length of the CDR3 is 13 residues. CDR3 nucleotides: TGCAGCGTTGCCAGGGAAGGGGCCAACGTCCTGACTTTC. Protein product: CSVAREGANVLTF.

CDR3 protein: CASSLDRGMNTEAFF. DNA for the CDR3: TGCGCCAGCAGCTTGGATAGGGGCATGAACACTGAAGCTTTCTTT. V usage is TRBV5-1 and J usage is TRBJ1-1; weak D call: TRBD1 (5 bases). Germline CDR1 and CDR2: SGHRS and YFSETQ. The CDR3 spans 15 residues. The ends were cut back, 0 bases at V and 0 bases at J, with 9 bases in the middle.

This clone occurred once. The V call is TRBV7-3, the J call TRBJ2-1; no clear D gene. The CDR3 spans 13 residues. V dropped 2 bases and J dropped 7 bases, with 9 bases sitting between them. Germline assignment: CDR1 SGHTA and CDR2 FQGTGA. The CDR3 sequence is CASSLGPINEQFF. CDR3 nucleotide sequence: TGTGCCAGCAGCTTAGGCCCGATAAATGAGCAGTTCTTC.

This chain's CDR3 is CASNPQGTGELFF. The CDR3 DNA sequence: TGTGCCAGCAACCCACAGGGCACCGGGGAGCTGTTTTTT. The genes are TRBV12-3 or TRBV12-4 and TRBJ2-2; a weak D match, TRBD1 (6 bases). The CDR3 totals 13 residues. The V end lost 7 bases, the J end lost 4 bases, and 10 bases lay between the germline ends.

The chain carries TRBV5-1 and TRBJ2-5; D is possibly TRBD1 (6 bases). The CDR3 totals 13 residues. V lost 0 bases and J lost 5, with 8 bases in between. Germline loops: CDR1 SGHRS, CDR2 YFSETQ. The CDR3 region has the DNA TGCGCCAGCAGCTTGGACAGGGTGGAGACCCAGTACTTC. Amino acid sequence: CASSLDRVETQYF.

The rearrangement links TRBV7-9 to TRBJ2-7; the match to TRBD2 covers 14 bases. In germline, CDR1 is SEHNR, CDR2 FQNEAQ (reference sequence). V was pared by 5 bases and J by 0 bases, with 3 bases of the junction left unmatched. CDR3 length equals 16 residues. For the CDR3, the DNA is TGTGCCAGCAGCCAGGGGACTAGCGGGAGCTCCTACGAGCAGTACTTC. This gives the protein CASSQGTSGSSYEQYF. The full variable domain, its missing parts supplied by reference TRBV7-9 and TRBJ2-7, is DTGVSQNPRHKITKRGQNVTFRCDPISEHNRLYWYRQTLGQGPEFLTYFQNEAQLEKSRLLSDRFSAERPKGSFSTLEIQRTEQGDSAMYLCASSQGTSGSSYEQYFGPGTRLTVT.

This clone was recorded once. The chain links TRBV5-4 to TRBJ2-7, with 8 bases fitting TRBD2. Germline loops: CDR1 SGHNT, CDR2 YYREEE (reference sequence). V lost 9 bases, J lost 2 bases, and 19 bases stayed unmatched. The CDR3 covers 17 residues. CDR3 sequence (DNA): TGTGCCACCGGGGGGGTCGGGACATTCAGTACCCCCTACGAGCAGTACTTC. It codes for CATGGVGTFSTPYEQYF. Filled out from reference TRBV5-4 and TRBJ2-7, the complete variable domain reads ETGVTQSPTHLIKTRGQQVTLRCSSQSGHNTVSWYQQALGQGPQFIFQYYREEENGRGNFPPRFSGLQFPNYSSELNVNALELDDSALYLCATGGVGTFSTPYEQYFGPGTRLTVT.

The chain employs TRBV25-1 and TRBJ2-7; 8 bases match TRBD1. The CDR3 sequence is 12 residues long. CDR1 and CDR2 (germline): MGHDK, SYGVNS. The V and J ends lost 1 base and 11 bases, in that order; junction bases with no gene match: 4. CDR3 residues: CASSESSDREYF. The CDR3 bases are TGTGCCAGCAGTGAATCTTCGGACAGGGAGTACTTC.

The chain links TRBV4-2 to TRBJ2-4, with 12 bases identical to TRBD2. Trimming cost V 0 bases and J 0 bases; bases outside gene matches: 6. The CDR3 length is 19 residues. The germline CDR1 and CDR2 sequences are LGHNA and YNFKEQ. CDR3 DNA: TGTGCCAGCAGCCAAGATCTTACACTAGCGGGAGGAGCCAAAAACATTCAGTACTTC. It encodes CASSQDLTLAGGAKNIQYF.

The rearrangement links TRBV27 to TRBJ1-1; D is ambiguous. The CDR3 sequence is 15 residues long. The ends were cut back, 1 base at V and 1 base at J, with 10 bases in the middle. CDR1 is MNHEY, CDR2 SMNVEV, per germline (reference sequence). As DNA, the CDR3 is TGTGCCAGCAGTTTATATCAGAATCCGAACACTGAAGCTTTCTTT. Translated: CASSLYQNPNTEAFF.

This clone was observed a handful of times. This chain joins TRBV6-1 and TRBJ1-2, with a tentative D call TRBD1 (6 bases). CDR3 size: 15 residues. Looked up from germline, CDR1 is MNHNS and CDR2 is SASEGT. The V end lost 2 bases, the J end lost 3 bases, and 13 bases lay between the germline ends. DNA of the CDR3: TGTGCCAGCAGTGAATGGGGGGGCTTTGACTATGGCTACACCTTC. It encodes CASSEWGGFDYGYTF.

The chain combines TRBV2 with TRBJ2-7; 7 bases are shared with TRBD2. This CDR3 has 15 residues. The germline gives CDR1 SNHLY, CDR2 FYNNEI. Trimming at V came to 2 bases and at J to 9 bases, leaving 13 bases not matched to a gene. The CDR3 region is CASSESGGRGGGQYF. The CDR3 DNA reads as TGTGCCAGCAGTGAATCGGGCGGGCGCGGCGGGGGGCAGTACTTC.

The V call is TRBV12-3 or TRBV12-4, the J call TRBJ1-4; the D gene is possibly TRBD1 (5 bases). The germline V and J ends were trimmed by 5 bases and 6 bases, with 10 bases remaining between them. The CDR3 has 13 residues. The CDR3 DNA is TGTGCCAGCAGTAGGGGCCGCGATGAAAAACTGTTTTTT. Protein product: CASSRGRDEKLFF.

In this sample, this clone turned up a few times. The CDR3 DNA is TGTGCCACCAGCAGAGACAGGGGGTTTATAGAGACCCAGTACTTC. This gives the protein CATSRDRGFIETQYF. The chain uses TRBV15 and TRBJ2-5, with 7 bases aligning to TRBD1. The J segment lost 4 bases and the V segment lost 0 bases, leaving 5 bases of the junction unmatched. Germline V gene sequence: CDR1 LNHNV, CDR2 YYDKDF (reference sequence). This CDR3 is 15 amino acids long. The full variable domain, completed using reference TRBV15 and TRBJ2-5, is DAMVIQNPRYQVTQFGKPVTLSCSQTLNHNVMYWYQQKSSQAPKLLFHYYDKDFNNEADTPDNFQSRRPNTSFCFLDIRSPGLGDTAMYLCATSRDRGFIETQYFGPGTRLLVL.

V is TRBV11-3 and J is TRBJ2-1, with a weak D call TRBD2 (6 bases). Looked up from germline, CDR1 is SGHNT and CDR2 is YENEEA. CDR3 length: 16 residues. Trimming removed 5 bases at V and 3 bases at J, with 17 bases between. The CDR3: CASSTSQGLHYNEQFF. The CDR3 DNA sequence: TGTGCCAGCAGCACCTCCCAGGGACTCCACTACAATGAGCAGTTCTTC.

This clone was seen just once. The CDR3: CASSPSGTWGDEQFF. The CDR3 nucleotides read TGTGCCAGCAGCCCTAGCGGGACCTGGGGGGATGAGCAGTTCTTC. The rearrangement links TRBV7-3 to TRBJ2-1; 9 positions match TRBD2. This CDR3 region has 15 residues. The J segment lost 8 bases and the V segment lost 5 bases, leaving 10 bases of the junction unmatched. Looked up from germline, CDR1 is SGHTA and CDR2 is FQGTGA. The full variable domain, with the rest looked up from reference TRBV7-3 and TRBJ2-1, is GAGVSQTPSNKVTEKGKYVELRCDPISGHTALYWYRQSLGQGPEFLIYFQGTGAADDSGLPNDRFFAVRPEGSVSTLKIQRTERGDSAVYLCASSPSGTWGDEQFFGPGTRLTVL.

In DNA, the CDR3 is TGTGCCAGCAGCGCAACGCGGGCCGACTATGGCTACACCTTC. Its protein product is CASSATRADYGYTF. The genes are TRBV13 and TRBJ1-2; no definite D call. This CDR3 is 14 amino acids long. The germline V and J ends were trimmed by 5 bases and 3 bases, with 13 bases remaining between them. Germline CDR1 PRHDT, CDR2 FYEKMQ (reference sequence). Together with reference TRBV13 and TRBJ1-2, the CDR3 gives the full variable domain: AAGVIQSPRHLIKEKRETATLKCYPIPRHDTVYWYQQGPGQDPQFLISFYEKMQSDKGSIPDRFSAQQFSDYHSELNMSSLELGDSALYFCASSATRADYGYTFGSGTRLTVV.

This rearrangement joins TRBV7-2 to TRBJ1-3; TRBD1 might be the D (5 bases). The CDR3 is 15 amino acids. V was shortened by 5 bases and J by 2 bases, with 13 bases between the two germline ends. Germline CDR1 and CDR2: SGHTA and FQGNSA. CDR3 DNA: TGTGCCAGCAGCCGGAGGGACGGACCTGGAAACACCATATATTTT. Encoded protein: CASSRRDGPGNTIYF.